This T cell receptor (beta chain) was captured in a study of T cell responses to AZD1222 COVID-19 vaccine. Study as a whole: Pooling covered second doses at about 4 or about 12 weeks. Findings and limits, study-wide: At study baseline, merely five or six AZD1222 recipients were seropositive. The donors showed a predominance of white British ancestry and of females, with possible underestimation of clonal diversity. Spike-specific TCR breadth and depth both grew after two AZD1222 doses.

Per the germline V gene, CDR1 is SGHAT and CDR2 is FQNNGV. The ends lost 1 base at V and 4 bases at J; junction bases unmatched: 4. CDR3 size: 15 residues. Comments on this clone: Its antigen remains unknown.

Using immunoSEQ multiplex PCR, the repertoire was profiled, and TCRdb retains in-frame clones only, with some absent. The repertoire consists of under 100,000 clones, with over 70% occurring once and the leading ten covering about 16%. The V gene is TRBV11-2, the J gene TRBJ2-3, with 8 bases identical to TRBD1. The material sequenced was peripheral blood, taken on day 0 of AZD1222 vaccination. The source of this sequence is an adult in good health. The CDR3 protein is CASSLARGHADTQYF. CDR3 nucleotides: TGTGCCAGCAGCTTAGCCAGGGGGCACGCAGATACGCAGTATTTT.